This TCR beta chain was recovered during a study of CD8+CD57+ T cells in acquired aplastic anemia. CDR3 and TCR beta VDJ profiling relied on genomic DNA as the template. TCRdb reprocessed the reads via MiXCR and lists one record per CDR3 protein. The sample holds some 170,000 distinct CDR3 sequences, less than 60% seen once. Patients selected for sequencing had displayed CD8+CD57+ cell expansion by flow cytometry. The enrolled patients all had severe acquired aplastic anemia. No therapy had been given to the patients at the time of blood sampling. General study findings and limits: No significant patient-versus-control difference appeared in CD8+ Simpson's diversity. Some 29 shared CD8+ CDR3s appeared highly expressed within patients' immunodominant clones.

Germline trimming cut 1 base from V and 4 bases from J; bases unmatched to any gene: 6. Germline V lookup: CDR1 MGHDK, CDR2 SYGVNS. This CDR3 is built from 17 residues. This clonotype was observed once. What it binds is unknown. The chain links TRBV25-1 to TRBJ2-3; 12 bases line up with TRBD2. Input material: sorted CD4+, CD8+, or CD8+CD57+ T cells (not recorded which) from PBMCs. This receptor was obtained from a human donor with aplastic anemia. CDR3 sequence (DNA): TGTGCCAGCAGTGAATTTGCTAGCGGGAGGGCCCCAGATACGCAGTATTTT. It translates to CASSEFASGRAPDTQYF. Full variable domain (rest looked up from reference TRBV25-1 and TRBJ2-3): EADIYQTPRYLVIGTGKKITLECSQTMGHDKMYWYQQDPGMELHLIHYSYGVNSTEKGDLSSESTVSRIRTEHFPLTLESARPSHTSQYLCASSEFASGRAPDTQYFGPGTRLTVL.